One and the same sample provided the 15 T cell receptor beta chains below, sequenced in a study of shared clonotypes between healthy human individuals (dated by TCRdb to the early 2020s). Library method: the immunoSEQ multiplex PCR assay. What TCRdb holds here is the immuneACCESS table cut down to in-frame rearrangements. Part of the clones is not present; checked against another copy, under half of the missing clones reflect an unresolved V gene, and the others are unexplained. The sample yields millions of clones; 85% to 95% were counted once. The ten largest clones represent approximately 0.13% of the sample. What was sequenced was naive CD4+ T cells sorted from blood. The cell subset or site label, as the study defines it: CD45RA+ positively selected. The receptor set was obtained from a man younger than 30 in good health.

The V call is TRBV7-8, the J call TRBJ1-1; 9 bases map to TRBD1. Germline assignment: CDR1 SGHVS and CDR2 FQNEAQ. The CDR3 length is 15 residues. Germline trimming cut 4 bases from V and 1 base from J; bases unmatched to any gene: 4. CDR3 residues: CASSWLGQGNTEAFF. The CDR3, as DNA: TGTGCCAGCAGCTGGCTGGGACAGGGGAACACTGAAGCTTTCTTT.

The CDR3 spells CAISDMLSVNEQFF. The CDR3 DNA reads TGTGCCATCAGTGATATGTTGTCGGTAAATGAGCAGTTCTTC. This chain joins TRBV10-3 and TRBJ2-1; D is undetermined. The CDR3 consists of 14 residues. Per germline, CDR1 ENHRY and CDR2 SYGVKD. V shed 3 bases and J shed 7 bases, with 13 bases lying between them.

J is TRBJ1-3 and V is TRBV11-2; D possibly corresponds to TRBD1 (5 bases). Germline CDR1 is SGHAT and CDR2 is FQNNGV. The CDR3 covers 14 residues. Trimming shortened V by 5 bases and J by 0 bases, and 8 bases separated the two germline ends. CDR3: CASSHGTSGNTIYF. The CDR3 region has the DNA TGTGCCAGCAGCCACGGGACCTCTGGAAACACCATATATTTT.

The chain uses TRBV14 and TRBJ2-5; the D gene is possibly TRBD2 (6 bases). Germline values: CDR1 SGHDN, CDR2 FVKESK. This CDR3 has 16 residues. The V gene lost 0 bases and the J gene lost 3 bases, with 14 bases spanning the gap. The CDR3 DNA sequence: TGTGCCAGCAGCCAAGATCAAGCGTGGGGGGAAGAGACCCAGTACTTC. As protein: CASSQDQAWGEETQYF. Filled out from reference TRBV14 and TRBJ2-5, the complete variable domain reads EAGVTQFPSHSVIEKGQTVTLRCDPISGHDNLYWYRRVMGKEIKFLLHFVKESKQDESGMPNNRFLAERTGGTYSTLKVQPAELEDSGVYFCASSQDQAWGEETQYFGPGTRLLVL.

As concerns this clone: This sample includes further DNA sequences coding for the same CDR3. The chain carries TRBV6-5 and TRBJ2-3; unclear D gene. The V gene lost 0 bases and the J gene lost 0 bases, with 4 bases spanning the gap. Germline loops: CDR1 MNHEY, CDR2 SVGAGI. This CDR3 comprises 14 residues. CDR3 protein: CASSYSASTDTQYF. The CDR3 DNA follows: TGTGCCAGCAGTTACTCAGCAAGCACAGATACGCAGTATTTT.

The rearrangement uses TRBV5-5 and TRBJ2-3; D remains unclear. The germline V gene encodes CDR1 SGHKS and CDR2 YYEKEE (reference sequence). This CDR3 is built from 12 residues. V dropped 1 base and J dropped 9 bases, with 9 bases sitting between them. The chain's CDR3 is CASSLTADTQYF. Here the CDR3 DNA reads TGTGCCAGCAGCTTGACAGCTGACACGCAGTATTTT.

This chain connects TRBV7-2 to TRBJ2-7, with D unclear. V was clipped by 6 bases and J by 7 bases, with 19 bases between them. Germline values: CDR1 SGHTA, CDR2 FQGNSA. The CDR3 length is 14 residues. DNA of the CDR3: TGTGCCAGCAGACAAACTTCCGGGCCTCTGGAGCAGTACTTC. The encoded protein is CASRQTSGPLEQYF. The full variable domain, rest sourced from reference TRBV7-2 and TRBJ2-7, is GAGVSQSPSNKVTEKGKDVELRCDPISGHTALYWYRQSLGQGLEFLIYFQGNSAPDKSGLPSDRFSAERTGGSVSTLTIQRTQQEDSAVYLCASRQTSGPLEQYFGPGTRLTVT.

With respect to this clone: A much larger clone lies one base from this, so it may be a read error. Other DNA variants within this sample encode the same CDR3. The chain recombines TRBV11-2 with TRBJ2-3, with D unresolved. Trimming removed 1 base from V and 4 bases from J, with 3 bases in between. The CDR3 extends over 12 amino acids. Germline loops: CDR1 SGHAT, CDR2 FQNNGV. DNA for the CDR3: TGTGCCAGCAGCTTAGGGGCAGATACGCAGTATTTT. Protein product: CASSLGADTQYF.

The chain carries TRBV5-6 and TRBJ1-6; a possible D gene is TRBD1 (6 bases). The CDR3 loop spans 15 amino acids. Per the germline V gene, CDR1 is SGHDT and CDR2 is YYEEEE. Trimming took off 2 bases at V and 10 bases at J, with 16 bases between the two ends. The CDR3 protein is CASSFDPRGVSPLHF. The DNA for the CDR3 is TGTGCCAGCAGCTTTGATCCCAGGGGAGTGTCACCCCTCCACTTT.

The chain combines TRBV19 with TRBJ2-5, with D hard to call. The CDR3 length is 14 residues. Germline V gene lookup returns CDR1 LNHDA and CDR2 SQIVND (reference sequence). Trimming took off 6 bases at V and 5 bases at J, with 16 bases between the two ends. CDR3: CASRNVAVSETQYF. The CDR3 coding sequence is TGTGCCAGTAGAAACGTGGCGGTCAGCGAGACCCAGTACTTC.

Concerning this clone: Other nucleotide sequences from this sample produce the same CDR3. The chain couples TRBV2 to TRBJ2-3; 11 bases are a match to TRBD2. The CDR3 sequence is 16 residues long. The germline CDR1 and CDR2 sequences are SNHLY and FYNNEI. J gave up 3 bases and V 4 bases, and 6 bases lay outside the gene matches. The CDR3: CASSVLAGGSTDTQYF. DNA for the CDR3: TGTGCCAGCAGTGTTCTAGCGGGGGGCAGTACAGATACGCAGTATTTT.

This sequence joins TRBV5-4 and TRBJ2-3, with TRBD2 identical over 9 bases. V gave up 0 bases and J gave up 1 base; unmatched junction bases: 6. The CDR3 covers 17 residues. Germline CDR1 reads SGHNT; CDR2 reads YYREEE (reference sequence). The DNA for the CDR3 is TGTGCCAGCAGCTTGGCCGGCGTAGCGGGGGGCACAGATACGCAGTATTTT. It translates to CASSLAGVAGGTDTQYF.

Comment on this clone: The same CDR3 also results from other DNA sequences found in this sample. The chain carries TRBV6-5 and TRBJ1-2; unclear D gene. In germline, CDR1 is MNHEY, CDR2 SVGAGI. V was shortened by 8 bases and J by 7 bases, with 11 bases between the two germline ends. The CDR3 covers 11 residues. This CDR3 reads CASGSGGGYTF. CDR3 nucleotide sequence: TGTGCCAGCGGGTCGGGTGGTGGCTACACCTTC.

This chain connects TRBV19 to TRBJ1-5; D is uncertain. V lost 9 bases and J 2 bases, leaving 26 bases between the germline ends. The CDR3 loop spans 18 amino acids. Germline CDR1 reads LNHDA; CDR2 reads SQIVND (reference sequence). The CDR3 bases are TGTGCCAGAAATACTCTGGAGGAAGCCGAGAGGGGCAATCAGCCCCAGCATTTT. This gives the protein CARNTLEEAERGNQPQHF.

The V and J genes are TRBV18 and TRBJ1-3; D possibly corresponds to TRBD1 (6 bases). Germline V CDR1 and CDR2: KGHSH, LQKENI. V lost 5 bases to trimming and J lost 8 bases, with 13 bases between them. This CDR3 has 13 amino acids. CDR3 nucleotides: TGTGCCAGCTCATCTCAGGGGTCGGACACCATATATTTT. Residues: CASSSQGSDTIYF.